The subject of this entry is one T cell receptor (beta chain). No antigen is known for it. A previously described protocol, modified, built RNA-based TCR cDNA libraries. TCRdb re-analysed the 5' RACE reads in MiXCR, keeping a single row per CDR3 protein. The sample has around 380,000 distinct CDR3 sequences, roughly 27% seen once; the top ten hold 6.1%. Donors were six healthy women in three monozygous twin pairs. This record comes from a study of identical twins' blood T cells. General study results and limits: Mainly, cloneset size products determined shared clonotypes, twins included. Shared environment remains a possible cause of twin similarity.

The junction had 6 bases not matched to a gene; V was cut back by 3 bases and J by 5 bases. The germline V gene encodes CDR1 SGHVS and CDR2 FQNEAQ. This CDR3 contains 15 residues. What was sequenced was PBMCs. The chain carries TRBV7-8 and TRBJ1-4; 7 bases fit TRBD1. The sequence derives from a woman aged 18-49 years in good health. The chain's CDR3 is CASSFGETGNEKLFF. In nucleotides, the CDR3 is TGTGCCAGCAGCTTCGGAGAGACAGGGAATGAAAAACTGTTTTTT.